This TCR beta chain was retrieved from a study of blood T cell repertoires in COVID-19. There are 16 residues in the CDR3. The germline V gene encodes CDR1 MGHRA and CDR2 YSYEKL. V trimming: 6 bases; J trimming: 0 bases; junction bases outside the gene matches: 8. Sequencing used immunoSEQ multiplex PCR; TCRdb keeps in-frame clones, though not all of them. In the table there are 300,000 to 350,000 clones, roughly 89% of which are singletons. The sequence came from a woman in her fifties or sixties with COVID-19, enrolled during active disease. The sequenced sample was peripheral blood. This chain links TRBV4-1 with TRBJ2-1, with TRBD2 matching 7 bases. CDR3 residues: CASSTPRGISYNEQFF. The DNA of the CDR3 is TGCGCCAGCAGTACCCCGCGGGGGATCTCCTACAATGAGCAGTTCTTC.